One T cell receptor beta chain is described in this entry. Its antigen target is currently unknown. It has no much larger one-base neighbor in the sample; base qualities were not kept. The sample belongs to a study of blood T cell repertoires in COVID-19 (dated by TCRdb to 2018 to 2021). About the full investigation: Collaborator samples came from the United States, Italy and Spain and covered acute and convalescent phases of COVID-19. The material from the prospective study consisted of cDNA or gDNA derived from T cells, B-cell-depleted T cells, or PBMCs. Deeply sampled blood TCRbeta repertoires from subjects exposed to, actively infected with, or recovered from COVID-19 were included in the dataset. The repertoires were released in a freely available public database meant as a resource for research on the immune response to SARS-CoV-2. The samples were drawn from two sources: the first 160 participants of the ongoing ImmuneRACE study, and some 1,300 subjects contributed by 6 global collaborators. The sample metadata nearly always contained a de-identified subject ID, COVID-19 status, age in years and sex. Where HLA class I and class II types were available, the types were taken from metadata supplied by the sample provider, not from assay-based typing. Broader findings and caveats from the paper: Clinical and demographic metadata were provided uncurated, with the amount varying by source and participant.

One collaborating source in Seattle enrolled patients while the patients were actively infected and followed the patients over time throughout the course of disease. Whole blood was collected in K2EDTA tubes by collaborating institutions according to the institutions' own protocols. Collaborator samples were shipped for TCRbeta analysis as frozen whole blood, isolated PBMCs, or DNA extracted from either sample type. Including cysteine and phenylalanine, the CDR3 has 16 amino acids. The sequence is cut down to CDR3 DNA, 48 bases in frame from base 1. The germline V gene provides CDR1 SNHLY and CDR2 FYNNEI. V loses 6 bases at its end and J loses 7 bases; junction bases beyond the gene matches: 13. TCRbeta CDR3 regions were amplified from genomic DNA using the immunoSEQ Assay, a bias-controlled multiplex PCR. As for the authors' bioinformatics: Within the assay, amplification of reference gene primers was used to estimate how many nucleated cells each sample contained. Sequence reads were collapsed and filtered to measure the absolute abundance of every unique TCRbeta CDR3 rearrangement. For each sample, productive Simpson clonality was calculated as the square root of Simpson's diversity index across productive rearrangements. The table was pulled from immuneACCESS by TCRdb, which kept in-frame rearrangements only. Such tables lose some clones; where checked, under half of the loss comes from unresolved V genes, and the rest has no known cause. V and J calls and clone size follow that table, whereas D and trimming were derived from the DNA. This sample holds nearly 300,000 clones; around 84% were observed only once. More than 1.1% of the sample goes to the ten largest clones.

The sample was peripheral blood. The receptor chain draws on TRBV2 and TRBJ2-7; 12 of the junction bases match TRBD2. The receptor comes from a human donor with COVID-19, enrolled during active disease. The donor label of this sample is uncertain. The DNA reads TGTGCCAGCAGCGGCATCGGACTAGCGGGATCGCGGGAGCAGTACTTC. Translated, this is CASSGIGLAGSREQYF.